Listed below are T cell receptor beta chains from one sample, sequenced in a study of shared clonotypes between healthy human individuals. Profiled with immunoSEQ multiplex PCR; TCRdb holds only in-frame clones, not every one. This sample has roughly 1,600,000 clones, with approximately 98.5% found just once. The sequencing sample was made of naive CD4+ T cells sorted from blood. These receptors came from a young man in good health. Each CDR3 is given with its conserved first and last residue. Each record gives: V gene, D gene, clone size, J gene, CDR3 length, CDR3 protein, CDR3 DNA. D genes are given only for firm matches. Size is stated for part of the rows, as once, few or many counts, or as a class when the clone is expanded.

v_gene: TRBV5-1
d_gene: .
abundance: .
j_gene: TRBJ2-3
len: 15
CDR3aa: CASSLRPGLGDTQYF
CDR3nt: TGCGCCAGCAGCTTGAGGCCCGGTCTGGGAGATACGCAGTATTTT

v_gene: TRBV4-1
d_gene: TRBD1
abundance: .
j_gene: TRBJ2-7
len: 14
CDR3aa: CASSQGQGIYEQYF
CDR3nt: TGCGCCAGCAGCCAAGGACAGGGAATCTACGAGCAGTACTTC

v_gene: TRBV27
d_gene: TRBD1
abundance: .
j_gene: TRBJ2-2
len: 16
CDR3aa: CASSIEGTVNTGELFF
CDR3nt: TGTGCCAGCAGTATTGAAGGGACAGTAAACACCGGGGAGCTGTTTTTT

v_gene: TRBV7-9
d_gene: .
abundance: .
j_gene: TRBJ1-4
len: 14
CDR3aa: CASSLAGLNEKLFF
CDR3nt: TGTGCCAGCAGCTTAGCGGGACTTAATGAAAAACTGTTTTTT

v_gene: TRBV4-1
d_gene: .
abundance: .
j_gene: TRBJ2-7
len: 15
CDR3aa: CASSQVREIFHEQYF
CDR3nt: TGCGCCAGCAGCCAAGTACGGGAGATCTTCCACGAGCAGTACTTC

v_gene: TRBV6-6
d_gene: TRBD1
abundance: .
j_gene: TRBJ2-5
len: 14
CDR3aa: CASITGTAQETQYF
CDR3nt: TGTGCCAGCATTACCGGGACAGCACAAGAGACCCAGTACTTC

v_gene: TRBV11-2
d_gene: .
abundance: .
j_gene: TRBJ2-7
len: 18
CDR3aa: CASSLGGSSLLLSYEQYF
CDR3nt: .

v_gene: TRBV5-1
d_gene: .
abundance: once
j_gene: TRBJ2-7
len: 14
CDR3aa: CASSFTGIAYEQYF
CDR3nt: TGCGCCAGCAGCTTCACCGGGATTGCTTACGAGCAGTACTTC

v_gene: TRBV9
d_gene: .
abundance: .
j_gene: TRBJ2-7
len: 15
CDR3aa: CASSPGYSRGIEQYF
CDR3nt: TGTGCCAGCAGCCCTGGGTACTCTCGGGGGATCGAGCAGTACTTC

v_gene: TRBV5-1
d_gene: TRBD1
abundance: .
j_gene: TRBJ2-7
len: 15
CDR3aa: CASSRGTGAPYEQYF
CDR3nt: TGCGCCAGCAGCCGCGGGACAGGGGCTCCCTACGAGCAGTACTTC

v_gene: TRBV7-2
d_gene: .
abundance: .
j_gene: TRBJ2-1
len: 14
CDR3aa: CASGQGSSYNEQFF
CDR3nt: TGTGCCAGCGGCCAAGGAAGCTCCTACAATGAGCAGTTCTTC

v_gene: TRBV7-2
d_gene: .
abundance: .
j_gene: TRBJ1-5
len: 13
CDR3aa: CASSGNSNQPQHF
CDR3nt: TGTGCCAGCAGCGGGAATAGCAATCAGCCCCAGCATTTT

v_gene: TRBV27
d_gene: TRBD2
abundance: .
j_gene: TRBJ2-7
len: 15
CDR3aa: CASNRAGGSSYEQYF
CDR3nt: TGTGCCAGCAACCGCGCGGGCGGGAGCTCCTACGAGCAGTACTTC

v_gene: TRBV18
d_gene: TRBD1
abundance: .
j_gene: TRBJ1-1
len: 16
CDR3aa: CASSPRRGRRNTEAFF
CDR3nt: TGTGCCAGCTCACCAAGAAGGGGGCGACGGAACACTGAAGCTTTCTTT

v_gene: TRBV5-4
d_gene: TRBD1
abundance: .
j_gene: TRBJ1-5
len: 14
CDR3aa: CASSLGGGDQPQHF
CDR3nt: TGTGCCAGCAGCTTAGGGGGCGGTGATCAGCCCCAGCATTTT

v_gene: TRBV28
d_gene: .
abundance: .
j_gene: TRBJ2-5
len: 15
CDR3aa: CASSRRGSWQETQYF
CDR3nt: TGTGCCAGCAGCCGAAGAGGGAGCTGGCAGGAGACCCAGTACTTC

v_gene: TRBV6-1
d_gene: TRBD1
abundance: once
j_gene: TRBJ2-1
len: 14
CDR3aa: CASQDRGPYNEQFF
CDR3nt: TGTGCCAGCCAGGACAGGGGCCCCTACAATGAGCAGTTCTTC

v_gene: TRBV10-3
d_gene: .
abundance: .
j_gene: TRBJ2-7
len: 12
CDR3aa: CAISSGAYEQYF
CDR3nt: TGTGCCATCAGCTCGGGGGCCTACGAGCAGTACTTC

v_gene: TRBV7-2
d_gene: TRBD2
abundance: .
j_gene: TRBJ2-1
len: 15
CDR3aa: CASSFIAGGYNEQFF
CDR3nt: TGTGCCAGCAGCTTCATAGCGGGGGGCTACAATGAGCAGTTCTTC

v_gene: TRBV6-4
d_gene: TRBD1
abundance: .
j_gene: TRBJ2-1
len: 12
CDR3aa: CASRRGHNEQFF
CDR3nt: TGTGCCAGCAGGAGGGGGCACAATGAGCAGTTCTTC

v_gene: TRBV13
d_gene: .
abundance: .
j_gene: TRBJ2-3
len: 11
CDR3aa: CASSLVNTQYF
CDR3nt: TGTGCCAGCAGCTTGGTAAATACGCAGTATTTT

v_gene: TRBV19
d_gene: .
abundance: .
j_gene: TRBJ2-3
len: 15
CDR3aa: CASSIDRKGTDTQYF
CDR3nt: TGTGCCAGTAGTATAGACAGGAAAGGCACAGATACGCAGTATTTT

v_gene: TRBV5-1
d_gene: .
abundance: .
j_gene: TRBJ2-7
len: 12
CDR3aa: CASSSAGSEQYF
CDR3nt: TGCGCCAGCAGCTCCGCAGGGAGCGAGCAGTACTTC

v_gene: TRBV6-5
d_gene: TRBD1
abundance: .
j_gene: TRBJ2-7
len: 15
CDR3aa: CASSSPGQGDREQYF
CDR3nt: TGTGCCAGCAGTTCCCCGGGACAGGGCGATCGCGAGCAGTACTTC

v_gene: TRBV18
d_gene: TRBD1
abundance: .
j_gene: TRBJ2-7
len: 14
CDR3aa: CASSPWTGGGEQYF
CDR3nt: TGTGCCAGCTCACCCTGGACAGGGGGCGGCGAGCAGTACTTC

v_gene: TRBV28
d_gene: TRBD1
abundance: .
j_gene: TRBJ2-7
len: 16
CDR3aa: CASSPLQRTGVYEQYF
CDR3nt: TGTGCCAGCAGTCCCCTACAGAGGACAGGGGTCTACGAGCAGTACTTC

v_gene: TRBV29-1
d_gene: .
abundance: once
j_gene: TRBJ2-7
len: 12
CDR3aa: CSVGDGDYEQYF
CDR3nt: TGCAGCGTTGGTGACGGTGACTACGAGCAGTACTTC

v_gene: TRBV5-4
d_gene: TRBD1
abundance: .
j_gene: TRBJ1-1
len: 16
CDR3aa: CASSWGGGTANTEAFF
CDR3nt: TGTGCCAGCAGCTGGGGGGGTGGGACAGCGAACACTGAAGCTTTCTTT

v_gene: TRBV6-5
d_gene: .
abundance: .
j_gene: TRBJ1-2
len: 16
CDR3aa: CASSYSPRGVKNGYTF
CDR3nt: TGTGCCAGCAGTTACTCCCCCCGGGGAGTGAAGAATGGCTACACCTTC

v_gene: TRBV5-1
d_gene: .
abundance: .
j_gene: TRBJ2-7
len: 13
CDR3aa: CASSLDYNYEQYF
CDR3nt: TGCGCCAGCAGCCTTGACTATAACTACGAGCAGTACTTC

v_gene: TRBV7-9
d_gene: .
abundance: .
j_gene: TRBJ1-4
len: 15
CDR3aa: CASSEWGPGNEKLFF
CDR3nt: TGTGCCAGCAGCGAATGGGGACCGGGAAATGAAAAACTGTTTTTT

v_gene: TRBV6-1
d_gene: TRBD1
abundance: .
j_gene: TRBJ1-2
len: 13
CDR3aa: CATQPGQVLGYTF
CDR3nt: TGTGCCACCCAACCGGGACAGGTTCTTGGCTACACCTTC

v_gene: TRBV5-1
d_gene: .
abundance: .
j_gene: TRBJ2-7
len: 14
CDR3aa: CASSLGGQQTNTYF
CDR3nt: TGCGCCAGCAGCTTGGGAGGACAGCAGACTAATACTTACTTC

v_gene: TRBV2
d_gene: .
abundance: once
j_gene: TRBJ2-6
len: 15
CDR3aa: CASSVFRSGANVLTF
CDR3nt: TGTGCCAGCAGTGTATTTCGCTCTGGGGCCAACGTCCTGACTTTC

v_gene: TRBV11-2
d_gene: TRBD1
abundance: .
j_gene: TRBJ2-1
len: 15
CDR3aa: CASRPTGPSYNEQFF
CDR3nt: TGTGCCAGCAGGCCGACAGGGCCCTCCTACAATGAGCAGTTCTTC

v_gene: TRBV4-1
d_gene: TRBD2
abundance: .
j_gene: TRBJ2-2
len: 17
CDR3aa: CASSPAGEVPNTGELFF
CDR3nt: TGCGCCAGCAGCCCAGCGGGAGAAGTACCGAACACCGGGGAGCTGTTTTTT

v_gene: TRBV7-9
d_gene: TRBD2
abundance: .
j_gene: TRBJ2-3
len: 16
CDR3aa: CASSFLAGASTDTQYF
CDR3nt: TGTGCCAGCAGCTTCTTAGCGGGAGCTAGCACAGATACGCAGTATTTT

v_gene: TRBV5-4
d_gene: .
abundance: once
j_gene: TRBJ1-1
len: 14
CDR3aa: CASSLGGPMGEAFF
CDR3nt: TGTGCCAGCAGCTTGGGGGGGCCCATGGGTGAAGCTTTCTTT

v_gene: TRBV28
d_gene: .
abundance: .
j_gene: TRBJ1-5
len: 15
CDR3aa: CASSLMGGSNQPQHF
CDR3nt: TGTGCCAGCAGTTTAATGGGAGGTAGCAATCAGCCCCAGCATTTT

v_gene: TRBV2
d_gene: .
abundance: .
j_gene: TRBJ1-5
len: 11
CDR3aa: CASSAGGIEHF
CDR3nt: TGTGCCAGCAGTGCGGGGGGTATTGAGCATTTT

v_gene: TRBV7-9
d_gene: .
abundance: many
j_gene: TRBJ2-5
len: 14
CDR3aa: CASSPGDGRETQYF
CDR3nt: TGTGCCAGCAGCCCGGGGGACGGACGGGAGACCCAGTACTTC

v_gene: TRBV7-9
d_gene: .
abundance: .
j_gene: TRBJ2-1
len: 11
CDR3aa: CASSRRDEQFF
CDR3nt: TGTGCCAGCAGCCGGCGGGATGAGCAGTTCTTC

v_gene: TRBV5-4
d_gene: .
abundance: .
j_gene: TRBJ1-4
len: 15
CDR3aa: CASSLGGTTNEKLFF
CDR3nt: TGTGCCAGCAGCTTGGGCGGGACAACTAATGAAAAACTGTTTTTT

v_gene: TRBV4-2
d_gene: TRBD2
abundance: .
j_gene: TRBJ2-1
len: 15
CDR3aa: CASSPRGSSYNEQFF
CDR3nt: TGTGCCAGCAGTCCGCGGGGGAGCTCCTACAATGAGCAGTTCTTC

v_gene: TRBV6-1
d_gene: TRBD1
abundance: .
j_gene: TRBJ2-7
len: 14
CDR3aa: CASRPGQGTYEQYF
CDR3nt: TGTGCCAGCAGGCCGGGACAGGGAACCTACGAGCAGTACTTC

v_gene: TRBV7-9
d_gene: TRBD2
abundance: .
j_gene: TRBJ2-7
len: 17
CDR3aa: CASRRVLAGGNSYEQYF
CDR3nt: TGTGCCAGCAGACGTGTGCTAGCGGGAGGCAATTCCTACGAGCAGTACTTC

v_gene: TRBV7-9
d_gene: .
abundance: .
j_gene: TRBJ2-3
len: 11
CDR3aa: CASSFPGDSYF
CDR3nt: TGTGCCAGCAGCTTCCCGGGGGATTCGTATTTT

v_gene: TRBV4-3
d_gene: .
abundance: .
j_gene: TRBJ1-1
len: 16
CDR3aa: CASSPRAGKKDSEAFF
CDR3nt: TGCGCCAGCAGCCCCAGGGCGGGGAAGAAGGACTCTGAAGCTTTCTTT

v_gene: TRBV27
d_gene: .
abundance: .
j_gene: TRBJ1-1
len: 14
CDR3aa: CASSSGWANTEAFF
CDR3nt: TGTGCCAGCAGCTCCGGGTGGGCAAACACTGAAGCTTTCTTT

v_gene: TRBV5-1
d_gene: TRBD1
abundance: .
j_gene: TRBJ2-7
len: 14
CDR3aa: CASSGTGVTYEQYF
CDR3nt: TGCGCCAGCAGCGGGACAGGGGTAACCTACGAGCAGTACTTC

v_gene: TRBV6-5
d_gene: .
abundance: .
j_gene: TRBJ2-7
len: 14
CDR3aa: CASSPQTGTYEQYF
CDR3nt: TGTGCCAGCAGTCCACAGACAGGGACTTACGAGCAGTACTTC

v_gene: TRBV25-1
d_gene: .
abundance: .
j_gene: TRBJ2-3
len: 13
CDR3aa: CASSAQGRDTQYF
CDR3nt: TGTGCCAGCAGTGCGCAGGGTAGAGATACGCAGTATTTT

v_gene: TRBV11-2
d_gene: .
abundance: .
j_gene: TRBJ1-1
len: 15
CDR3aa: CASSSRGAMNTEAFF
CDR3nt: TGTGCCAGCAGCTCCCGTGGAGCTATGAACACTGAAGCTTTCTTT

v_gene: TRBV30
d_gene: .
abundance: .
j_gene: TRBJ2-1
len: 14
CDR3aa: CAWSVDLARDEQFF
CDR3nt: TGTGCCTGGAGTGTAGATCTAGCGAGGGATGAGCAGTTCTTC

v_gene: TRBV5-1
d_gene: .
abundance: .
j_gene: TRBJ1-1
len: 17
CDR3aa: CASSLGSGHPMNTEAFF
CDR3nt: TGCGCCAGCAGCTTGGGGTCGGGACATCCCATGAACACTGAAGCTTTCTTT

v_gene: TRBV7-8
d_gene: TRBD2
abundance: .
j_gene: TRBJ2-7
len: 15
CDR3aa: CASSLREGSSYEQYF
CDR3nt: TGTGCCAGCAGCTTACGGGAGGGTAGCTCCTACGAGCAGTACTTC

v_gene: TRBV5-1
d_gene: .
abundance: once
j_gene: TRBJ1-5
len: 14
CDR3aa: CASSFFGGDQPQHF
CDR3nt: TGCGCCAGCAGCTTCTTCGGGGGCGATCAGCCCCAGCATTTT

v_gene: TRBV9
d_gene: .
abundance: .
j_gene: TRBJ2-3
len: 15
CDR3aa: CASSVGASWLGTQYF
CDR3nt: TGTGCCAGCAGCGTAGGGGCTAGCTGGCTGGGTACGCAGTATTTT

v_gene: TRBV7-7
d_gene: .
abundance: .
j_gene: TRBJ1-5
len: 15
CDR3aa: CASSRARDGNQPQHF
CDR3nt: TGTGCTAGCAGCCGTGCCAGGGACGGCAATCAGCCCCAGCATTTT

v_gene: TRBV11-2
d_gene: .
abundance: .
j_gene: TRBJ2-7
len: 14
CDR3aa: CASSIGRTPYEQYF
CDR3nt: TGTGCCAGCAGCATCGGACGGACCCCCTACGAGCAGTACTTC